This T cell receptor beta chain was captured by sequencing in a study of T cell repertoires in ileal Crohn's disease. About the study: Operated complications were stricturing disease (around 60%) and penetrating disease (approximately 39%).

Whole-study results and caveats: Mucosal expansions were suggested to be mainly CD8 T cells. Endoscopic recurrence occurred in every patient whose clonality exceeded 26.8%. The median delay to postoperative endoscopy was 6 to 7 months.

Time point defined: neoterminal ileum biopsy at postoperative endoscopy, about 6 months after surgery. Concerning this clone: Its antigen is unknown.

The CDR3 loop spans 11 amino acids. V lost 8 bases and J lost 9, with 11 bases in between. Germline CDR1 and CDR2: MGHDK and SYGVNS. Generated by immunoSEQ multiplex PCR, the TCRdb table keeps only in-frame clones and is missing some. The repertoire consists of about 62,000 clones, with approximately 88% occurring once and the leading ten covering 2% to 2.5%. This rearrangement joins TRBV25-1 to TRBJ2-1, with a tentative D call TRBD2 (6 bases). The sample was ileal tissue. This clonotype originated in an adult with Crohn's disease. Here the CDR3 reads CASCIGSEQFF. The CDR3 nucleotides read TGTGCCAGCTGTATCGGGAGTGAGCAGTTCTTC.